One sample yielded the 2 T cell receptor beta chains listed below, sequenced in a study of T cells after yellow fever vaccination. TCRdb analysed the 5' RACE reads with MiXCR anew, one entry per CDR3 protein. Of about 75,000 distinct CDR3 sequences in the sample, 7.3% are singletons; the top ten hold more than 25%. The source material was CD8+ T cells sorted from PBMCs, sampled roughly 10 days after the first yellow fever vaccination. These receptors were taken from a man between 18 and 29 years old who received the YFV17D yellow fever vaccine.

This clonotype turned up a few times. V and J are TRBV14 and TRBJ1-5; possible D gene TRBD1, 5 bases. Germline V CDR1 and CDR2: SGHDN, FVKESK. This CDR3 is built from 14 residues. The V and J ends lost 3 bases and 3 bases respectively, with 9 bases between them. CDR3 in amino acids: CASSHGGFNQPQHF. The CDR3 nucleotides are TGTGCCAGCAGCCACGGGGGGTTCAATCAGCCCCAGCATTTT.

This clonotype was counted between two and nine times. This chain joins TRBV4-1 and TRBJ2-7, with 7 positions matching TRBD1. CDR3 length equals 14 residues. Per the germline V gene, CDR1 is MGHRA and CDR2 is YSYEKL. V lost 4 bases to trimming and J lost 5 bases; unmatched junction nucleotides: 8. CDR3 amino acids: CASSLRQGEDEQYV. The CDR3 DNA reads TGCGCCAGCAGCCTCCGACAGGGAGAGGACGAGCAGTACGTC.